This T cell receptor beta chain appears in the sequencing data of a study of cytomegalovirus exposure and HLA in healthy donors. Study results and caveats: Presence/absence analysis assumed near-uniform sequencing depth across donors. After further analysis at a later stage, 16,951 TCR beta sequences were associated with HLA alleles at 0.05 false discovery rate. Later analysis reportedly placed an Asian-associated ancestry cluster below the roughly 700-donor mean in N-insertions. TCR beta chains numbering some 160 were designated cytomegalovirus-associated.

The length of the CDR3 is 15 residues. Germline V CDR1 and CDR2: LNHDA, SQIVND (reference sequence). The J segment lost 5 bases and the V segment lost 4 bases, leaving 9 bases of the junction unmatched. The study ran its PCR with 60 Vbeta and 13 Jbeta primers. The data were produced by immunoSEQ multiplex PCR, yet TCRdb's version contains in-frame clones alone and is incomplete. The table has roughly 170,000 clones, 80% seen once; the top ten hold 0.6% to 0.7%. Turning to this clone: Its antigen is as yet unknown.

The sequenced sample was PBMCs. This rearrangement joins TRBV19 to TRBJ2-5; 8 positions match TRBD1. The receptor was derived from a boy under 18 in good health and CMV-seronegative. This chain's CDR3 is CASSNPAGGRETQYF. DNA of the CDR3: TGTGCCAGTAGTAATCCGGCAGGGGGCCGGGAGACCCAGTACTTC.